This T cell receptor beta chain was recorded in a study of cytomegalovirus exposure and HLA in healthy donors. About the research overall: Drawn from HLA-typed donors, about 82 million unique TCRs were held in an early data release. Points from the study as a whole: Reportedly, HLA-A and HLA-B alleles of most subjects were accurately predicted from TCR beta. TCR beta chain V- and J-gene trimming was linked, in a later analysis, to a missense variant in DCLRE1C. It was assumed in the presence/absence analyses that sequencing depth was roughly uniform across donors.

Germline V gives CDR1 SGHRS, CDR2 YFSETQ. Unmatched junction bases numbered 11, after V lost 4 bases and J lost 8 bases. This CDR3 is 15 amino acids long. PCR involved 60 Vbeta and 13 Jbeta primers. Produced via immunoSEQ multiplex PCR; TCRdb's table is partial and in-frame only. The repertoire holds around 140,000 clones, with more than 75% as singletons. This clone was picked up one time. Its antigen is not identified. Sequences were obtained from PBMCs. This receptor was obtained from a female donor in good health and CMV-seronegative. The chain couples TRBV5-1 to TRBJ1-4; 7 bases match TRBD1. This CDR3 is CASSALTGLQEKLFF. CDR3 nucleotide sequence: TGCGCCAGCAGCGCCTTGACAGGGCTCCAGGAAAAACTGTTTTTT.